The 32 T cell receptor beta chains reported below all come from one sample, sequenced in a study of human versus mouse CDR3 diversity and MHC coevolution (dated by TCRdb to about 2017). The protocol used for the library was the immunoSEQ multiplex PCR assay. Held by TCRdb, this immuneACCESS table contains in-frame sequences only and omits some clones. Under half of the omission traces to an unresolved V gene where checked; the cause of the rest is unknown. In all, the sample holds about 80,000 clones, and around 93% of those were seen once. The ten largest make up around 1.3% of the sample. Sample: naive CD4+ T cells from blood. This sample's cell subset or site label indicates: CD45RO-negative CD62L-positive naive CD4 T cells. The source of these receptors is a person aged 25 to 69 in good health.

A word on this clone: At the DNA level, this CDR3 is encoded by other sequences in the same sample as well. CDR3 sequence (DNA): TGTGCCAGCTCACCCCGACAGGGGAGCACTGAAGCTTTCTTT. Translating gives CASSPRQGSTEAFF. V is TRBV18 and J is TRBJ1-1, with TRBD1 identical over 8 bases. The CDR3 has 14 amino acids. The V gene's germline CDR1 is KGHSH and CDR2 LQKENI. Trimming cost V 3 bases and J 4 bases; bases outside gene matches: 4. Complete variable domain (other parts from reference TRBV18 and TRBJ1-1): NAGVMQNPRHLVRRRGQEARLRCSPMKGHSHVYWYRQLPEEGLKFMVYLQKENIIDESGMPKERFSAEFPKEGPSILRIQQVVRGDSAAYFCASSPRQGSTEAFFGQGTRLTVV.

This chain's CDR3 is CASSLGGVQGTEAFF. CDR3 DNA: TGTGCCAGCAGCTTGGGGGGGGTCCAGGGCACTGAAGCTTTCTTT. V gene TRBV5-4 combines with J gene TRBJ1-1, with D perhaps matching TRBD1 (5 bases). Germline CDR1 reads SGHNT; CDR2 reads YYREEE (reference sequence). Trimming pared 0 bases from V and 4 bases from J, leaving 13 bases between. The CDR3 has 15 residues.

The chain recombines TRBV7-8 with TRBJ2-2; D perhaps matches TRBD1 (6 bases). This CDR3 contains 15 residues. Germline V lookup: CDR1 SGHVS, CDR2 FQNEAQ. V lost 10 bases and J 4 bases, leaving 19 bases between the germline ends. The CDR3 is CAIQGTYISTGELFF. CDR3 bases: TGTGCCATCCAGGGGACGTATATAAGCACCGGGGAGCTGTTTTTT. Variable domain in full (rest from reference TRBV7-8 and TRBJ2-2): GAGVSQSPRYKVAKRGQDVALRCDPISGHVSLFWYQQALGQGPEFLTYFQNEAQLDKSGLPSDRFFAERPEGSVSTLKIQRTQQEDSAVYLCAIQGTYISTGELFFGEGSRLTVL.

The chain links TRBV10-3 to TRBJ2-1, with 15 bases fitting TRBD2. V shed 10 bases, J shed 7 bases, and the junction held 2 bases outside the gene matches. CDR3 length equals 13 residues. Germline values: CDR1 ENHRY, CDR2 SYGVKD. The CDR3 loop reads CATGLAGGNEQFF. The CDR3, as DNA: TGTGCCACGGGACTAGCGGGAGGAAATGAGCAGTTCTTC.

The genes are TRBV19 and TRBJ2-1; TRBD2 matches at 12 bases. Germline values: CDR1 LNHDA, CDR2 SQIVND (reference sequence). The CDR3 length is 16 residues. V dropped 3 bases and J dropped 9; count of bases not matched to a gene: 9. The CDR3 protein is CASSMMGLAGGIEQFF. DNA of the CDR3: TGTGCCAGTAGTATGATGGGGCTAGCGGGAGGGATTGAGCAGTTCTTC. The variable domain in full, with the rest retrieved from reference TRBV19 and TRBJ2-1, is DGGITQSPKYLFRKEGQNVTLSCEQNLNHDAMYWYRQDPGQGLRLIYYSQIVNDFQKGDIAEGYSVSREKKESFPLTVTSAQKNPTAFYLCASSMMGLAGGIEQFFGPGTRLTVL.

The chain has TRBV5-1 and TRBJ2-5; 11 bases align to TRBD2. The DNA end lines up better with TRBJ2-7; the J call may be wrong. The CDR3 spans 18 residues. From germline, CDR1 is SGHRS and CDR2 YFSETQ. CDR3 sequence: CASSLDGPGLAASYEQYF. CDR3 in DNA: TGCGCCAGCAGCTTGGATGGGCCGGGACTAGCGGCCTCCTACGAGCAGTACTTC.

The V call is TRBV15, the J call TRBJ1-1; no clear D gene. Germline CDR1 LNHNV, CDR2 YYDKDF (reference sequence). The ends were cut back, 0 bases at V and 0 bases at J, with 17 bases in the middle. The CDR3 extends over 18 amino acids. The CDR3 region is CATSRDYPGNSLNTEAFF. CDR3 DNA sequence: TGTGCCACCAGCAGAGATTACCCCGGCAACAGCCTGAACACTGAAGCTTTCTTT.

The chain carries TRBV30 and TRBJ1-2, with D unresolved. Trimming removed 4 bases at V and 8 bases at J, with 20 bases between. The germline V gene encodes CDR1 GTSNPN and CDR2 SVGIG (reference sequence). The CDR3 loop spans 14 amino acids. CDR3 bases: TGTGCCTGGATTCTCACAAGGGCGGAGGGAGGCTACACCTTC. This sequence encodes CAWILTRAEGGYTF.

This clone was seen a single time. The chain has TRBV9 and TRBJ2-5; the D is unclear. CDR1 is SGDLS and CDR2 is YYNGEE in the germline V gene. The CDR3 extends over 14 amino acids. V was shortened by 0 bases and J by 2 bases, with 8 bases between the two germline ends. CDR3 amino acids: CASSVGNTQETQYF. CDR3 bases: TGTGCCAGCAGCGTAGGAAATACTCAAGAGACCCAGTACTTC.

The V call is TRBV7-2, the J call TRBJ2-3; D is uncertain. The V and J ends lost 6 bases and 1 base respectively, with 8 bases between them. Germline V lookup: CDR1 SGHTA, CDR2 FQGNSA. This CDR3 comprises 13 residues. The CDR3 region is CASSYTGTDTQYF. The CDR3 coding sequence is TGTGCCAGCAGTTATACAGGCACAGATACGCAGTATTTT.

The CDR3 DNA reads as TGTGCCAGCACTCAGGCGAACTATGGCTACACCTTC. This gives the protein CASTQANYGYTF. V usage is TRBV28 and J usage is TRBJ1-2; D ambiguous. Trimming removed 7 bases at V and 2 bases at J, with 8 bases between. The CDR3 extends over 12 amino acids. From germline, CDR1 is MDHEN and CDR2 SYDVKM.

The rearrangement uses TRBV6-6 and TRBJ1-1; 10 bases are a match to TRBD1. This CDR3 is 14 amino acids long. J was trimmed by 1 base and V by 6 bases; bases with no gene match: 2. Per the germline V gene, CDR1 is MNHNY and CDR2 is SVGAGI (reference sequence). Here the CDR3 reads CASSDRGRNTEAFF. The CDR3 DNA reads as TGTGCCAGCAGCGACAGGGGGCGGAACACTGAAGCTTTCTTT.

V and J are TRBV11-2 and TRBJ1-1; no clear D gene. The length of the CDR3 is 12 residues. Germline lookup yields CDR1 SGHAT and CDR2 FQNNGV. V dropped 1 base and J dropped 11 bases, with 11 bases sitting between them. CDR3 amino acids: CASSLVDSRAFF. The CDR3 coding sequence is TGTGCCAGCAGCTTAGTCGACTCTAGGGCTTTCTTT.

The V gene is TRBV5-4, the J gene TRBJ2-3, with TRBD2 identical over 12 bases. CDR1 is SGHNT and CDR2 is YYREEE in the germline V gene (reference sequence). The CDR3 has 16 amino acids. Trimming at V came to 4 bases and at J to 4 bases, leaving 7 bases not matched to a gene. The CDR3 loop is CASSPRLAGGSDTQYF. The DNA of the CDR3 is TGTGCCAGCAGCCCGAGGCTAGCGGGAGGGTCAGATACGCAGTATTTT.

This chain connects TRBV7-9 to TRBJ2-3; possibly TRBD1 for D (6 bases). This CDR3 region has 17 residues. Trimming removed 4 bases from V and 4 bases from J, with 21 bases in between. Per the germline V gene, CDR1 is SEHNR and CDR2 is FQNEAQ (reference sequence). CDR3 region: CASSSEGQFNQPDTQYF. DNA of the CDR3: TGTGCCAGCAGCTCCGAAGGACAGTTCAACCAACCAGATACGCAGTATTTT. Supplemented by reference TRBV7-9 and TRBJ2-3, the full variable domain reads DTGVSQNPRHKITKRGQNVTFRCDPISEHNRLYWYRQTLGQGPEFLTYFQNEAQLEKSRLLSDRFSAERPKGSFSTLEIQRTEQGDSAMYLCASSSEGQFNQPDTQYFGPGTRLTVL.

This chain links TRBV7-3 with TRBJ2-5, with D maybe TRBD2 (5 bases). The length of the CDR3 is 14 residues. V lost 5 bases and J 7 bases, leaving 17 bases between the germline ends. Looked up from germline, CDR1 is SGHTA and CDR2 is FQGTGA. The CDR3 sequence is CASSPSGIAGTQYF. In DNA form, the CDR3 reads TGTGCCAGCAGCCCCTCCGGTATCGCGGGGACCCAGTACTTC.

The chain couples TRBV5-5 to TRBJ2-3; 9 bases agree with TRBD1. Germline assignment: CDR1 SGHKS and CDR2 YYEKEE (reference sequence). The CDR3 loop spans 18 amino acids. Trimming at V came to 2 bases and at J to 2 bases, leaving 12 bases not matched to a gene. In nucleotides, the CDR3 is TGTGCCAGCAGCTTAGTCCCCCTCGGGACAGGGCTCACAGATACGCAGTATTTT. Protein product: CASSLVPLGTGLTDTQYF. Combining the CDR3 with reference TRBV5-5 and TRBJ2-3 gives the whole variable domain DAGVTQSPTHLIKTRGQQVTLRCSPISGHKSVSWYQQVLGQGPQFIFQYYEKEERGRGNFPDRFSARQFPNYSSELNVNALLLGDSALYLCASSLVPLGTGLTDTQYFGPGTRLTVL.

In DNA form, the CDR3 reads TGTGCCAGCAGCCACTCCCGGGGACTAGCGGGATACAATGAGCAGTTCTTC. As protein: CASSHSRGLAGYNEQFF. The chain recombines TRBV7-8 with TRBJ2-1, with TRBD2 identical over 13 bases. Germline CDR1 reads SGHVS; CDR2 reads FQNEAQ. The CDR3 totals 17 residues. Trimming cost V 5 bases and J 4 bases; bases outside gene matches: 8.

The V gene is TRBV6-6, the J gene TRBJ2-1; 8 bases are shared with TRBD1. CDR3 length equals 15 residues. From germline, CDR1 is MNHNY and CDR2 SVGAGI (reference sequence). V dropped 4 bases and J dropped 5; count of bases not matched to a gene: 7. The CDR3 spells CASSLRTGTNNEQFF. The CDR3 DNA reads as TGTGCCAGCAGTTTGAGGACAGGGACCAACAATGAGCAGTTCTTC.

This chain uses TRBV5-1 with TRBJ1-2, with 11 bases aligning to TRBD1. V trimming: 4 bases; J trimming: 4 bases; junction bases outside the gene matches: 3. CDR1 SGHRS and CDR2 YFSETQ come from the germline V gene. The CDR3 extends over 14 amino acids. The CDR3 nucleotides read TGCGCCAGCAGCCAAGGGACAGGGGGCTATGGCTACACCTTC. This translates into CASSQGTGGYGYTF.

V usage is TRBV9 and J usage is TRBJ2-7; D not certain. The CDR3 consists of 13 residues. V lost 4 bases and J 0 bases, leaving 8 bases between the germline ends. CDR1 is SGDLS, CDR2 YYNGEE, per germline. The CDR3 DNA is TGTGCCAGCAGCCCCCGAGGCTCCTACGAGCAGTACTTC. Protein: CASSPRGSYEQYF.

The chain recombines TRBV5-1 with TRBJ1-2; no clear D. CDR3 length: 14 amino acids. The ends were cut back, 0 bases at V and 8 bases at J, with 14 bases in the middle. The germline CDR1 and CDR2 sequences are SGHRS and YFSETQ. The CDR3 sequence: CASSLAGGVQGYTF. The DNA of the CDR3 is TGCGCCAGCAGCTTGGCCGGCGGGGTCCAGGGCTACACCTTC.

This chain uses TRBV12-5 with TRBJ2-5; the D gene is possibly TRBD1 (5 bases). Looked up from germline, CDR1 is LGHNT and CDR2 is FRNRAP. CDR3 length: 13 residues. V was trimmed by 6 bases and J by 0 bases, leaving 8 bases between them. CDR3 loop: CASGSGYQETQYF. CDR3 DNA sequence: TGTGCTAGTGGCTCAGGGTACCAAGAGACCCAGTACTTC.

This rearrangement joins TRBV14 to TRBJ2-3; no clear D gene. From germline, CDR1 is SGHDN and CDR2 FVKESK. V was clipped by 6 bases and J by 2 bases, with 9 bases between them. The CDR3 is made up of 13 amino acids. This CDR3 is CASRSTSTDTQYF. In DNA, the CDR3 is TGTGCCAGCAGGAGCACCTCCACAGATACGCAGTATTTT.

The chain carries TRBV4-3 and TRBJ2-1; TRBD2 might be the D (5 bases). Germline V gives CDR1 LGHNA, CDR2 YSLEER. V dropped 0 bases and J dropped 15 bases, with 18 bases sitting between them. This CDR3 comprises 14 residues. CDR3 sequence: CASSQDERAALRFF. The CDR3 DNA reads as TGCGCCAGCAGCCAAGATGAAAGAGCGGCTCTGCGGTTCTTC.

The V call is TRBV11-3, the J call TRBJ1-1; D call uncertain. The CDR3 is 13 amino acids. From germline, CDR1 is SGHNT and CDR2 YENEEA. The V end lost 3 bases, the J end lost 0 bases, and 5 bases lay between the germline ends. The CDR3 region has the DNA TGTGCCAGCAGCTTCCAGGTGAACACTGAAGCTTTCTTT. This codes for CASSFQVNTEAFF.

The chain carries TRBV7-3 and TRBJ2-2; a weak D match, TRBD2 (5 bases). V lost 6 bases and J 2 bases, leaving 13 bases between the germline ends. The germline CDR1 and CDR2 sequences are SGHTA and FQGTGA. CDR3 length: 15 amino acids. Here the CDR3 DNA reads TGTGCCAGCAGAATCGGACCGGGAAACACCGGGGAGCTGTTTTTT. Translated, it gives CASRIGPGNTGELFF.

The gene calls are TRBV19 and TRBJ2-7; D is perhaps TRBD1 (6 bases). V lost 0 bases to trimming and J lost 6 bases, with 6 bases between them. Per germline, CDR1 LNHDA and CDR2 SQIVND (reference sequence). The CDR3 extends over 12 amino acids. The CDR3 is CASSIEGGEQYF. CDR3 DNA: TGTGCCAGTAGTATAGAAGGGGGCGAGCAGTACTTC.

CDR3 sequence (DNA): TGTGCCAGCAGTCTGAGGGGGAGCACAGATACGCAGTATTTT. Translating gives CASSLRGSTDTQYF. The chain combines TRBV6-1 with TRBJ2-3; D is perhaps TRBD1 (6 bases). The germline V and J ends were trimmed by 5 bases and 0 bases, with 9 bases remaining between them. This CDR3 has 14 amino acids. The germline V gene has CDR1 MNHNS and CDR2 SASEGT.

The chain has TRBV7-2 and TRBJ2-7; 10 nucleotides agree with TRBD1. This CDR3 is 16 amino acids long. The germline V gene has CDR1 SGHTA and CDR2 FQGNSA. The J segment lost 4 bases and the V segment lost 0 bases, leaving 6 bases of the junction unmatched. The CDR3 loop reads CASSLATGTGVYEQYF. The DNA for the CDR3 is TGTGCCAGCAGCTTAGCGACCGGGACAGGGGTTTACGAGCAGTACTTC.

The chain combines TRBV30 with TRBJ1-3; 11 bases align to TRBD1. Unmatched junction bases numbered 2, after V lost 5 bases and J lost 8 bases. This CDR3 has 12 residues. Germline CDR1 GTSNPN, CDR2 SVGIG (reference sequence). CDR3 sequence: CAWGDRGYTIYF. CDR3 sequence (DNA): TGTGCCTGGGGGGACAGGGGGTACACCATATATTTT. Together with reference TRBV30 and TRBJ1-3, the CDR3 gives the full variable domain: SQTIHQWPATLVQPVGSPLSLECTVEGTSNPNLYWYRQAAGRGLQLLFYSVGIGQISSEVPQNLSASRPQDRQFILSSKKLLLSDSGFYLCAWGDRGYTIYFGEGSWLTVV.

This clone appeared once. The chain employs TRBV9 and TRBJ1-1; TRBD1 aligns across 8 bases. This CDR3 contains 15 residues. Germline-derived CDR1 and CDR2 are SGDLS and YYNGEE. V was clipped by 4 bases and J by 9 bases; unmatched bases: 14. DNA of the CDR3: TGTGCCAGCAGCTCCTTGGGACAGGCAACGGGAAAAGCTTTCTTT. Translated: CASSSLGQATGKAFF. Filled out from reference TRBV9 and TRBJ1-1, the complete variable domain reads DSGVTQTPKHLITATGQRVTLRCSPRSGDLSVYWYQQSLDQGLQFLIQYYNGEERAKGNILERFSAQQFPDLHSELNLSSLELGDSALYFCASSSLGQATGKAFFGQGTRLTVV.